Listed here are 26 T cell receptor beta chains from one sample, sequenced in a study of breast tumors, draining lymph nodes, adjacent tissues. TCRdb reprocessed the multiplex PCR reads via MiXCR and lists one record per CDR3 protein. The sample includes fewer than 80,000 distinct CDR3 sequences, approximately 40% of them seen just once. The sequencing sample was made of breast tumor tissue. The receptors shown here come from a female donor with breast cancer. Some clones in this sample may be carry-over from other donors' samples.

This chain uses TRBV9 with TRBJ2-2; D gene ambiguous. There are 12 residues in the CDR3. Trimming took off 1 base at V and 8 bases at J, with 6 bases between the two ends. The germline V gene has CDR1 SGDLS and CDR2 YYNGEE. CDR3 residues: CASSVREGELFF. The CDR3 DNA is TGTGCCAGCAGCGTAAGGGAAGGGGAGCTGTTTTTT.

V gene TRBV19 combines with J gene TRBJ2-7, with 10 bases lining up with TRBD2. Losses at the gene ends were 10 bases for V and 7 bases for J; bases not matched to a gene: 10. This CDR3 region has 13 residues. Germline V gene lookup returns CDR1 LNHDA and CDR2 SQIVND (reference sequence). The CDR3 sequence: CATSRAGGQEQYF. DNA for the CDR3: TGTGCCACCTCCCGAGCGGGGGGGCAAGAGCAGTACTTC. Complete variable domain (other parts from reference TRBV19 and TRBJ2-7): DGGITQSPKYLFRKEGQNVTLSCEQNLNHDAMYWYRQDPGQGLRLIYYSQIVNDFQKGDIAEGYSVSREKKESFPLTVTSAQKNPTAFYLCATSRAGGQEQYFGPGTRLTVT.

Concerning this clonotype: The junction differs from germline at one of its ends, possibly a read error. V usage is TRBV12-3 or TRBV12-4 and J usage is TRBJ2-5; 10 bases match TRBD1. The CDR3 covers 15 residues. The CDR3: CASSLETGGQATQYF. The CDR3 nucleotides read TGTGCCAGCAGTTTAGAGACAGGGGGCCAAGCGACCCAGTACTTC.

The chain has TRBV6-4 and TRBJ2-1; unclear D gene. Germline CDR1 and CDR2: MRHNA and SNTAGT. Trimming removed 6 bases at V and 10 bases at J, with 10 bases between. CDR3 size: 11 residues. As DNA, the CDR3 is TGTGCCAGCAGCCCGCTTGGGGAGCAGTTCTTC. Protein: CASSPLGEQFF.

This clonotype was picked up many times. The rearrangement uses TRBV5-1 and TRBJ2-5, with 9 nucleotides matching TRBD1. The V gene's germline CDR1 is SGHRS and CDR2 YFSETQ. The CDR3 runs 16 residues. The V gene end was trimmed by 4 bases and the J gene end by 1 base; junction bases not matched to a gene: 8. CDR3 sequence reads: CASSAGQGGLQETQYF. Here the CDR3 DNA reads TGCGCCAGCAGCGCGGGACAGGGAGGCCTCCAAGAGACCCAGTACTTC. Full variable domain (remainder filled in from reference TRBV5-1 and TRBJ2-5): KAGVTQTPRYLIKTRGQQVTLSCSPISGHRSVSWYQQTPGQGLQFLFEYFSETQRNKGNFPGRFSGRQFSNSRSEMNVSTLELGDSALYLCASSAGQGGLQETQYFGPGTRLLVL.

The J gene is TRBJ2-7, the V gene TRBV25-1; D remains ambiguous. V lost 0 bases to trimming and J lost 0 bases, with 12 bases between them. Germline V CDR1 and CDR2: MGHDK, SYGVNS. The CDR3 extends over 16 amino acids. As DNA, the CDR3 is TGTGCCAGCAGTGAATATGAGGCGTCGAGCTCCTACGAGCAGTACTTC. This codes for CASSEYEASSSYEQYF.

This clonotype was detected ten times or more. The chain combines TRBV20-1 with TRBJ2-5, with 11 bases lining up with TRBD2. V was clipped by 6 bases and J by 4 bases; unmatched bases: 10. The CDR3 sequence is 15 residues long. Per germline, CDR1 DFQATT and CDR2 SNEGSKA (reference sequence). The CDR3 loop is CSAVLSSGGTETQYF. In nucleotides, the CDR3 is TGCAGTGCCGTTCTCTCTAGCGGGGGGACAGAGACCCAGTACTTC.

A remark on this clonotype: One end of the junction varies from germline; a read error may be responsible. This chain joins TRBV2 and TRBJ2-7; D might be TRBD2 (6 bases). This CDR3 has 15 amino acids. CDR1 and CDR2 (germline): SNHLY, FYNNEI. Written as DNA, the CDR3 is TGTGCCAGCGGCCCAACCTTCGGGAGAGGGTACGAGCCGTACTTC. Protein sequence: CASGPTFGRGYEPYF.

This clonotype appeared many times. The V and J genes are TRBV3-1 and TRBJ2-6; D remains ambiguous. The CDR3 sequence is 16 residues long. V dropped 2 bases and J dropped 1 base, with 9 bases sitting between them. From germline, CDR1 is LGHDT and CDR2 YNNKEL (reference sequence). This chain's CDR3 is CASSQPGRSGANVLTF. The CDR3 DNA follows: TGTGCCAGCAGCCAACCAGGCAGGTCTGGGGCCAACGTCCTGACTTTC.

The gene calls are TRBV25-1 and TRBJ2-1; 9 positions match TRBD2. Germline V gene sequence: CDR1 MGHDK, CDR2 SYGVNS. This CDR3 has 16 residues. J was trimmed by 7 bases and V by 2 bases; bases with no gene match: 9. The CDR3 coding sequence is TGTGCCAGCAGTGAAGTTGGGCTAGCGGGATGGAATGAGCAGTTCTTC. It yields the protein CASSEVGLAGWNEQFF.

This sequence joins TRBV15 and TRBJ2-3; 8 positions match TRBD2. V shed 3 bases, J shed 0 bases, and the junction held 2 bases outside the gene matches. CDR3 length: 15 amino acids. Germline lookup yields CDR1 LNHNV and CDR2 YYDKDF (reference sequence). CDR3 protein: CATSSSGVSTDTQYF. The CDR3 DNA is TGTGCCACCAGCAGTAGCGGGGTTAGCACAGATACGCAGTATTTT. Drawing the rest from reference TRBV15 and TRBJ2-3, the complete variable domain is DAMVIQNPRYQVTQFGKPVTLSCSQTLNHNVMYWYQQKSSQAPKLLFHYYDKDFNNEADTPDNFQSRRPNTSFCFLDIRSPGLGDTAMYLCATSSSGVSTDTQYFGPGTRLTVL.

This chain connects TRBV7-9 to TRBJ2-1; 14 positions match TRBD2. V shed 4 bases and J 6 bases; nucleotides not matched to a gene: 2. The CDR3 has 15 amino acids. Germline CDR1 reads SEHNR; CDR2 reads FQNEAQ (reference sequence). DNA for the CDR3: TGTGCCAGCAGCTCGGGACTAGCGGGGGTCAATGAGCAGTTCTTC. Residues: CASSSGLAGVNEQFF.

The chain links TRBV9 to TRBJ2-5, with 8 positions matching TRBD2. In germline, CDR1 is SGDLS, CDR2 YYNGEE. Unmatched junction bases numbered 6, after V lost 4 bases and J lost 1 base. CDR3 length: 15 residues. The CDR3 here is CASSPQGTSQETQYF. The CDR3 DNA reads TGTGCCAGCAGCCCTCAGGGGACTAGCCAAGAGACCCAGTACTTC.

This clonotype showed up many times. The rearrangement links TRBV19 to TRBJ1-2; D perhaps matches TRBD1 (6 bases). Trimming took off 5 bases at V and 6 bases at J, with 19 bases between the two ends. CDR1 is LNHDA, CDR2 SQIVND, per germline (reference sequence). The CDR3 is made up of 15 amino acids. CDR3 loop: CASSPLSRQADGYTF. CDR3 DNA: TGTGCCAGTAGTCCCCTCTCCCGACAGGCCGATGGCTACACCTTC.

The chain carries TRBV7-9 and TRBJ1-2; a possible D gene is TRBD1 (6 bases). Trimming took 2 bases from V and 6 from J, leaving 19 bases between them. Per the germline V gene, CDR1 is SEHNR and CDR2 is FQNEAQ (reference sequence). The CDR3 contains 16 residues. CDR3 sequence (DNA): TGTGCCAGCAGCTTAAACAGCGTCGGGGGCAGGGATGGCTACACCTTC. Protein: CASSLNSVGGRDGYTF. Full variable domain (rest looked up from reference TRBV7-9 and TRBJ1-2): DTGVSQNPRHKITKRGQNVTFRCDPISEHNRLYWYRQTLGQGPEFLTYFQNEAQLEKSRLLSDRFSAERPKGSFSTLEIQRTEQGDSAMYLCASSLNSVGGRDGYTFGSGTRLTVV.

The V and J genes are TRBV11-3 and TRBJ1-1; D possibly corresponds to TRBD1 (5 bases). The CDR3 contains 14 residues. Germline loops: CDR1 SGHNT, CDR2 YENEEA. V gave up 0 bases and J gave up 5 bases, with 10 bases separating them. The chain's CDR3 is CASSLENGGTEAFF. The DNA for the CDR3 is TGTGCCAGCAGCTTAGAAAACGGGGGTACTGAAGCTTTCTTT.

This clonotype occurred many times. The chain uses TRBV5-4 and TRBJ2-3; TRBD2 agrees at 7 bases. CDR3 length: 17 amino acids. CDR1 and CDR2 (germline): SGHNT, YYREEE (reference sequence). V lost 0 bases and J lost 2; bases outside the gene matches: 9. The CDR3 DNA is TGTGCCAGCAGCTTGGTCAGCGGGATAGCGGACACAGATACGCAGTATTTT. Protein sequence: CASSLVSGIADTDTQYF.

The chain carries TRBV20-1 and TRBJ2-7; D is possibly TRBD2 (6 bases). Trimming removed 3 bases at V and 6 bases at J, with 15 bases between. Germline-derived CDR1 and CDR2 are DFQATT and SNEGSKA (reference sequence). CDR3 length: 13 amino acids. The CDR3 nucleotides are TGCAGTGCTAGGGTCGGCGGGAAGTGCGAGCAGTACTTC. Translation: CSARVGGKCEQYF.

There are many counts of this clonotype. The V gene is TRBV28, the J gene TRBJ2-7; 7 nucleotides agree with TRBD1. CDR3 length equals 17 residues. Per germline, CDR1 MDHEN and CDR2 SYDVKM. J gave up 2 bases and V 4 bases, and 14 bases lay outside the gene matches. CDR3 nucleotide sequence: TGTGCCAGCAGTTCTACCTCCCACGGGACAGTCCCCTACGAGCAGTACTTC. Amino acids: CASSSTSHGTVPYEQYF. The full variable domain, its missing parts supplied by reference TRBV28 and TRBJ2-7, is DVKVTQSSRYLVKRTGEKVFLECVQDMDHENMFWYRQDPGLGLRLIYFSYDVKMKEKGDIPEGYSVSREKKERFSLILESASTNQTSMYLCASSSTSHGTVPYEQYFGPGTRLTVT.

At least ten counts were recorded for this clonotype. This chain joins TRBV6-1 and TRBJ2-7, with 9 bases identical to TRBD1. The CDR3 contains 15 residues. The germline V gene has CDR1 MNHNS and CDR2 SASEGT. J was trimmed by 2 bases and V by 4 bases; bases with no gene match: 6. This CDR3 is CASSVRGQGPYEQYF. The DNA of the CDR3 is TGTGCCAGCAGTGTTCGGGGACAGGGCCCCTACGAGCAGTACTTC.

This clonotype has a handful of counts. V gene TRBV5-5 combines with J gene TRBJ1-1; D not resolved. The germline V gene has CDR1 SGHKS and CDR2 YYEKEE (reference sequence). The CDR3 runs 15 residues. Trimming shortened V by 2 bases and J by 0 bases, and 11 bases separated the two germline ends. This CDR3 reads CASSFSPTMNTEAFF. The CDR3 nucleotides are TGTGCCAGCAGCTTTTCTCCTACAATGAACACTGAAGCTTTCTTT.

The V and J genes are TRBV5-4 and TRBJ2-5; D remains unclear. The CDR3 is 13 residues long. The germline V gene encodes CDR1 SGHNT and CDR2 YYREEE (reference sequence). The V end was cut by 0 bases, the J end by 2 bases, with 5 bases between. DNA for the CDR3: TGTGCCAGCAGCTTGGGCAGACAAGAGACCCAGTACTTC. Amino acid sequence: CASSLGRQETQYF. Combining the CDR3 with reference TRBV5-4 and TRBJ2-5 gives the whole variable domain ETGVTQSPTHLIKTRGQQVTLRCSSQSGHNTVSWYQQALGQGPQFIFQYYREEENGRGNFPPRFSGLQFPNYSSELNVNALELDDSALYLCASSLGRQETQYFGPGTRLLVL.

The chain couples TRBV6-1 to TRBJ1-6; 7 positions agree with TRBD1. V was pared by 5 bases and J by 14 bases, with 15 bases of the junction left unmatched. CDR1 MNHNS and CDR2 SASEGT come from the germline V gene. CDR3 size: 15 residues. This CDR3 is CASSHQTGPRGTLHF. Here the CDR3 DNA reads TGTGCCAGCAGTCACCAGACAGGACCCAGGGGGACCCTCCACTTT.

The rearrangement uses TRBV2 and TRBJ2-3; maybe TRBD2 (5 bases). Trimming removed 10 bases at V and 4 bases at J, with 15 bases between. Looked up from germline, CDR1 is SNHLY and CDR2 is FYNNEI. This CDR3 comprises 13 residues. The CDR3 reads CANAGRYADTQYF. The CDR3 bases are TGTGCCAACGCGGGTCGATACGCAGATACGCAGTATTTT.

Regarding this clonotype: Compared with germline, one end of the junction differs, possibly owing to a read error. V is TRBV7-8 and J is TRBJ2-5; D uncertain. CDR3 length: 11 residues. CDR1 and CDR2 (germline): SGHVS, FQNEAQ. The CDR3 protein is CASSHRETKYF. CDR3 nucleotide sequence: TGTGCCAGCAGCCACCGAGAGACCAAGTACTTC.

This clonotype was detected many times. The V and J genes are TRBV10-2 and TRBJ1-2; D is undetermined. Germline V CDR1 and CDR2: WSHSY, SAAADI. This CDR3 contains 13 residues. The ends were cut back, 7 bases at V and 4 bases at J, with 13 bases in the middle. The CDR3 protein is CASMRPDSYGYTF. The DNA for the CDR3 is TGCGCCAGCATGAGACCCGATAGCTATGGCTACACCTTC.